Following are 27 T cell receptor beta chains from one sample sequenced in a study of CD8 T cells in ankylosing spondylitis. One entry per CDR3 protein, called by TCRdb with MiXCR from the 5' RACE reads. Among about 140,000 distinct CDR3 sequences listed, more than 5.5% were seen once. Sequenced material: blood, either unsorted or a sorted T cell fraction (not recorded which). The receptors were gathered from a female donor with ankylosing spondylitis or in good health (not recorded which).

This clonotype was counted many times. The rearrangement joins TRBV7-6 to TRBJ1-2; D possibly corresponds to TRBD1 (6 bases). The CDR3 is 15 amino acids. Germline V CDR1 and CDR2: SGHVS, FNYEAQ. V lost 2 bases and J lost 4, with 14 bases in between. The CDR3 nucleotides read TGTGCCAGCAGCTTAACGGGGGGGCTTTCCTATGGCTACACCTTC. Translation: CASSLTGGLSYGYTF.

This clonotype was seen many times. This chain joins TRBV27 and TRBJ1-1; D unclear. Germline CDR1 MNHEY, CDR2 SMNVEV (reference sequence). The germline V and J ends were trimmed by 6 bases and 4 bases, with 18 bases remaining between them. The CDR3 spans 15 residues. CDR3 in amino acids: CASRPLTGIATEAFF. In DNA form, the CDR3 reads TGTGCCAGCAGGCCTTTAACTGGGATTGCCACTGAAGCTTTCTTT.

This clonotype showed up many times. This chain connects TRBV5-1 to TRBJ1-6; a possible D gene is TRBD1 (6 bases). CDR3 length: 14 amino acids. V lost 4 bases and J 9 bases, leaving 14 bases between the germline ends. Germline V lookup: CDR1 SGHRS, CDR2 YFSETQ. The CDR3 DNA sequence: TGCGCCAGCAGCCCGGGACAATCCGGTTCACCCCTCCACTTT. It encodes CASSPGQSGSPLHF.

This clonotype was counted at least ten times. The V gene is TRBV29-1, the J gene TRBJ2-3; D is uncertain. The CDR3 is 12 residues long. Trimming cost V 6 bases and J 3 bases, with 10 bases left between them. CDR1 and CDR2 from the germline V gene are SQVTM and ANQGSEA. The CDR3, as DNA: TGCAGCGTAGCCTTGCTGACAGATACGCAGTATTTT. It specifies CSVALLTDTQYF.

This clonotype came up many times. The chain carries TRBV4-1 and TRBJ1-1; D is unresolved. This CDR3 is 14 amino acids long. The V gene lost 2 bases and the J gene lost 4 bases, with 11 bases spanning the gap. Germline V gene lookup returns CDR1 MGHRA and CDR2 YSYEKL. The CDR3 here is CASSQNPSVTEAFF. CDR3 nucleotide sequence: TGCGCCAGCAGCCAAAACCCCTCGGTCACTGAAGCTTTCTTT.

In this sample, this clonotype turned up many times. The chain uses TRBV7-9 and TRBJ2-7; tentatively, D is TRBD2 (5 bases). CDR1 is SEHNR and CDR2 is FQNEAQ in the germline V gene (reference sequence). The CDR3 consists of 12 residues. The germline V and J ends were trimmed by 5 bases and 6 bases, with 11 bases remaining between them. The CDR3 loop reads CASSVGVLEQYF. The CDR3, as DNA: TGTGCCAGCAGCGTCGGGGTCCTCGAGCAGTACTTC.

In this sample, this clonotype turned up many times. The chain couples TRBV20-1 to TRBJ1-1; a possible D gene is TRBD1 (5 bases). CDR1 is DFQATT, CDR2 SNEGSKA, per germline (reference sequence). The CDR3 has 17 amino acids. V lost 0 bases to trimming and J lost 5 bases, with 22 bases between them. The CDR3 DNA reads as TGCAGTGCTAGAGAAAACAGGCTTGGGAGGAGGGTTACTGAAGCTTTCTTT. Residues: CSARENRLGRRVTEAFF.

This clonotype was counted ten times or more. The rearrangement uses TRBV2 and TRBJ1-1; the D is unclear. The V gene's germline CDR1 is SNHLY and CDR2 FYNNEI. The CDR3 loop spans 13 amino acids. V was trimmed by 6 bases and J by 1 base, leaving 9 bases between them. The CDR3 region is CASRRQRNTEAFF. CDR3 nucleotides: TGTGCCAGCAGACGCCAGAGGAACACTGAAGCTTTCTTT. Full variable domain (remainder filled in from reference TRBV2 and TRBJ1-1): EPEVTQTPSHQVTQMGQEVILRCVPISNHLYFYWYRQILGQKVEFLVSFYNNEISEKSEIFDDQFSVERPDGSNFTLKIRSTKLEDSAMYFCASRRQRNTEAFFGQGTRLTVV.

A note on this clonotype: A read error may be the cause here, since a much bigger clone is one base away. The rearrangement links TRBV5-1 to TRBJ2-7; the match to TRBD1 covers 12 bases. Germline V CDR1 and CDR2: SGHRS, YFSETQ. CDR3 length: 15 residues. This CDR3 reads CVSSLGTGGLHEQYF. In DNA, the CDR3 is TGCGTCAGCAGCTTGGGGACAGGGGGCCTTCACGAGCAGTACTTC.

V usage is TRBV12-3 or TRBV12-4 and J usage is TRBJ2-1; D call uncertain. V dropped 6 bases and J dropped 3 bases, with 15 bases sitting between them. The CDR3 extends over 15 amino acids. The CDR3 sequence is CASSLVPRIYNEQFF. The CDR3 region has the DNA TGTGCCAGCAGCCTGGTCCCCAGGATCTACAATGAGCAGTTCTTC.

This clonotype was detected many times. The chain is built from TRBV4-1 and TRBJ1-5; D is undetermined. There are 15 residues in the CDR3. CDR1 is MGHRA and CDR2 is YSYEKL in the germline V gene. V lost 4 bases to trimming and J lost 0 bases, with 10 bases between them. CDR3 DNA sequence: TGCGCCAGCAGCCCGTCGGTCGGTAGCAATCAGCCCCAGCATTTT. It translates to CASSPSVGSNQPQHF.

This clonotype has at least ten counts. This chain joins TRBV20-1 and TRBJ1-3; D is unresolved. Germline-derived CDR1 and CDR2 are DFQATT and SNEGSKA (reference sequence). The CDR3 runs to 14 residues. Between the trimmed V and J ends, which lost 2 bases and 0 bases, there was a span of 8 bases. This CDR3 reads CSARMGSSGNTIYF. The CDR3 DNA reads as TGCAGTGCTAGAATGGGGAGCTCTGGAAACACCATATATTTT.

This clonotype appeared many times. The chain uses TRBV6-2 or TRBV6-3 and TRBJ1-2; D not resolved. Germline CDR1 reads MNHEY; CDR2 reads SVGEGT. The CDR3 is 13 residues long. V was pared by 2 bases and J by 5 bases, with 9 bases between. The CDR3 is CASSYPQRYGYTF. CDR3 DNA sequence: TGTGCCAGCAGTTACCCACAGCGATATGGCTACACCTTC.

This clonotype showed up many times. This chain links TRBV5-5 with TRBJ1-4; D ambiguous. The V end was cut by 3 bases, the J end by 0 bases, with 9 bases between. Germline-derived CDR1 and CDR2 are SGHKS and YYEKEE (reference sequence). This CDR3 is built from 15 residues. Here the CDR3 DNA reads TGTGCCAGCAGCTCTGAGGGTGCAACTAATGAAAAACTGTTTTTT. As protein: CASSSEGATNEKLFF.

This clonotype was recorded at least ten times. This chain connects TRBV6-8 to TRBJ1-4; D gene ambiguous. Trimming pared 5 bases from V and 4 bases from J, leaving 14 bases between. The CDR3 is 15 amino acids. Germline V gene lookup returns CDR1 MNHGY and CDR2 SAAAGT. Here the CDR3 DNA reads TGTGCCAGCAGTCCCTCCTTCAAGGGTAATGAAAAACTGTTTTTT. It codes for CASSPSFKGNEKLFF.

This clonotype showed up many times. The chain employs TRBV20-1 and TRBJ1-3; 8 bases align to TRBD1. Unmatched junction bases numbered 3, after V lost 4 bases and J lost 4 bases. Looked up from germline, CDR1 is DFQATT and CDR2 is SNEGSKA (reference sequence). The CDR3 sequence is 13 residues long. Here the CDR3 DNA reads TGCAGTGCTATTGCAGGGGGCGGAAACACCATATATTTT. This translates into CSAIAGGGNTIYF.

This clonotype occurred a few times. The CDR3, as DNA: TGCGCCAGCAGCTTGGAGATTGGGCTGGAGACCCAGTACTTC. Encoded protein: CASSLEIGLETQYF. V usage is TRBV5-1 and J usage is TRBJ2-5; D remains ambiguous. V shed 0 bases and J shed 5 bases, with 11 bases lying between them. The CDR3 totals 14 residues. CDR1 and CDR2 (germline): SGHRS, YFSETQ.

DNA for the CDR3: TGTGCCAGCAGTGAAGCCGCGCATTCGGAGCAGTTCTTC. Its translation: CASSEAAHSEQFF. The chain is built from TRBV6-1 and TRBJ2-1; D gene uncertain. CDR1 and CDR2 from the germline V gene are MNHNS and SASEGT. V gave up 0 bases and J gave up 10 bases, with 10 bases separating them. This CDR3 is built from 13 residues.

This clonotype was found many times. This chain uses TRBV12-3 or TRBV12-4 with TRBJ2-5; 10 bases fit TRBD1. The V segment lost 7 bases and the J segment 1 base; nucleotides outside the gene matches: 6. CDR3 length: 15 residues. CDR3 region: CASTPGTGVQETQYF. The CDR3, as DNA: TGTGCCAGCACTCCCGGGACAGGGGTCCAAGAGACCCAGTACTTC.

This clonotype has at least ten counts. V is TRBV3-1 and J is TRBJ2-6; D possibly matches TRBD1 or TRBD2 (5 bases each). This CDR3 is 19 amino acids long. V was shortened by 1 base and J by 0 bases, with 16 bases between the two germline ends. Germline loops: CDR1 LGHDT, CDR2 YNNKEL (reference sequence). The CDR3 sequence is CASSQVRGRLISGANVLTF. CDR3 DNA sequence: TGTGCCAGCAGCCAAGTCCGGGGCAGACTAATCTCTGGGGCCAACGTCCTGACTTTC.

The rearrangement uses TRBV30 and TRBJ2-5; D remains ambiguous. The CDR3 contains 11 residues. Deletions cut 1 base from V and 5 bases from J, with 5 bases between. Looked up from germline, CDR1 is GTSNPN and CDR2 is SVGIG (reference sequence). CDR3 nucleotide sequence: TGTGCCTGGAGTGCTAGTGAGACCCAGTACTTC. It translates to CAWSASETQYF. Combining the CDR3 with reference TRBV30 and TRBJ2-5 gives the whole variable domain SQTIHQWPATLVQPVGSPLSLECTVEGTSNPNLYWYRQAAGRGLQLLFYSVGIGQISSEVPQNLSASRPQDRQFILSSKKLLLSDSGFYLCAWSASETQYFGPGTRLLVL.

The sample holds many counts of this clonotype. The rearrangement joins TRBV21-1 to TRBJ2-3; TRBD1, the table's D call, lacks a check against the DNA. TRBV21-1 represents a pseudogene. This CDR3 has 15 residues. The CDR3 coding sequence is TGTGCCAGCAGCAAACAGGGGTGGGTAACAGATACGCAGTATTTT. Translation: CASSKQGWVTDTQYF.

This clonotype was found many times. The chain couples TRBV7-6 to TRBJ1-1; TRBD1 matches at 9 bases. V gave up 5 bases and J gave up 4 bases; unmatched junction bases: 8. This CDR3 has 15 amino acids. Per the germline V gene, CDR1 is SGHVS and CDR2 is FNYEAQ. DNA of the CDR3: TGTGCCAGCAGCAATACCGGGACAGGGAGCACTGAAGCTTTCTTT. Translation gives CASSNTGTGSTEAFF.

The gene calls are TRBV7-9 and TRBJ1-1; the match to TRBD1 covers 7 bases. The CDR3 runs 15 residues. Germline trimming cut 3 bases from V and 4 bases from J; bases unmatched to any gene: 8. The germline V gene encodes CDR1 SEHNR and CDR2 FQNEAQ (reference sequence). DNA of the CDR3: TGTGCCAGCAGCTTTGAAGGGGGCATGGGCACTGAAGCTTTCTTT. This translates into CASSFEGGMGTEAFF.

This clonotype showed up just a few times. The chain combines TRBV6-6 with TRBJ2-3, with 9 bases matching TRBD2. Germline CDR1 and CDR2: MNHNY and SVGAGI (reference sequence). This CDR3 contains 13 residues. J lost 6 bases, V lost 6 bases, and 4 bases had no gene match. The CDR3 reads CASSAGGGDTQYF. The CDR3 DNA is TGTGCCAGCAGCGCGGGGGGGGGTGATACGCAGTATTTT.

In its sample, this clonotype was seen many times. The V gene is TRBV10-3, the J gene TRBJ2-1, with 7 bases aligning to TRBD1. Germline CDR1 is ENHRY and CDR2 is SYGVKD. Germline trimming cut 3 bases from V and 7 bases from J; bases unmatched to any gene: 6. The CDR3 totals 14 residues. DNA for the CDR3: TGTGCCATCAGTGACCTTGACAGGGTGAATGAGCAGTTCTTC. Translation: CAISDLDRVNEQFF.

This clonotype has a count of ten or more. The chain carries TRBV5-1 and TRBJ1-2, with no clear D. V lost 2 bases to trimming and J lost 2 bases, with 7 bases between them. The CDR3 loop spans 13 amino acids. Germline CDR1 and CDR2: SGHRS and YFSETQ. Here the CDR3 DNA reads TGCGCCAGCAGCTTTGGCAGCAACTATGGCTACACCTTC. It translates to CASSFGSNYGYTF.